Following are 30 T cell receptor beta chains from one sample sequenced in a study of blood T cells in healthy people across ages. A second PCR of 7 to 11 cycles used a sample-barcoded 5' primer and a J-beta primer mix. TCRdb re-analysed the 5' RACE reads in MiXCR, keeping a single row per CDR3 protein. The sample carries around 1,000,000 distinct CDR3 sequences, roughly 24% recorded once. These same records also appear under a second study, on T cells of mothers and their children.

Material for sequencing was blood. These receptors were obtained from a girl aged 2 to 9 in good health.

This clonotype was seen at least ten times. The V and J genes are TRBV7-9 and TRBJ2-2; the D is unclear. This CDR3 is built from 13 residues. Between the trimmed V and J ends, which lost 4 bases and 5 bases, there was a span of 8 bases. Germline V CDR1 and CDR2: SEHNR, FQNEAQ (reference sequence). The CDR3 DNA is TGTGCCAGCAGCTCCCAAGGGACCGGGGAGCTGTTTTTT. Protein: CASSSQGTGELFF. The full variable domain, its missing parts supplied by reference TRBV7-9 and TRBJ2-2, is DTGVSQNPRHKITKRGQNVTFRCDPISEHNRLYWYRQTLGQGPEFLTYFQNEAQLEKSRLLSDRFSAERPKGSFSTLEIQRTEQGDSAMYLCASSSQGTGELFFGEGSRLTVL.

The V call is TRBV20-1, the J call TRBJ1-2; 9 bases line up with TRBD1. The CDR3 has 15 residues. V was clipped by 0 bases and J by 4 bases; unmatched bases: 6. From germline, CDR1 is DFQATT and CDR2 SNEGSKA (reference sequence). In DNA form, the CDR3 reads TGCAGTGCTAGAGAAGGGACAGGGCTAAGCTATGGCTACACCTTC. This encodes CSAREGTGLSYGYTF.

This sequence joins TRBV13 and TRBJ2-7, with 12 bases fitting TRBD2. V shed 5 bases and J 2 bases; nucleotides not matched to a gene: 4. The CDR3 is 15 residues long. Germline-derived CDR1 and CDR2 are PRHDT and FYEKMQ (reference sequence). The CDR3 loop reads CASSIRTSGTYEQYF. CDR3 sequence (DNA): TGTGCCAGCAGCATAAGGACTAGCGGGACCTACGAGCAGTACTTC.

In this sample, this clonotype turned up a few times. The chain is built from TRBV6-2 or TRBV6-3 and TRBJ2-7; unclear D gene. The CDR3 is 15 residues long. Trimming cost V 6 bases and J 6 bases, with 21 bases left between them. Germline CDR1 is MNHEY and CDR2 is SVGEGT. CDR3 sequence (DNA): TGTGCCAGCAGCGCACCTCAAACCGGGTCCGCCGAGCAGTACTTC. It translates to CASSAPQTGSAEQYF.

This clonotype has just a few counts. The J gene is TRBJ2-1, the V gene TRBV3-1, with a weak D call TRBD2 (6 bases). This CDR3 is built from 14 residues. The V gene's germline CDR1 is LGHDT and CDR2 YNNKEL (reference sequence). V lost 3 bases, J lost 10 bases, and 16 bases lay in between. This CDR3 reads CASSHPHSGAEQFF. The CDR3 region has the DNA TGTGCCAGCAGCCATCCCCACTCGGGAGCAGAGCAGTTCTTC.

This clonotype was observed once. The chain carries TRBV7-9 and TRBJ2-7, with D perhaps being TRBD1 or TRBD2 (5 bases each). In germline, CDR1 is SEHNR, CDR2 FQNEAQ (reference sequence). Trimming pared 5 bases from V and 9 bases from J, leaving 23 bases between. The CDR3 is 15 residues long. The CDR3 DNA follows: TGTGCCAGCAGCCCCATGCTAGGGACCCTCGTAGGGCAGTACTTC. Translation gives CASSPMLGTLVGQYF.

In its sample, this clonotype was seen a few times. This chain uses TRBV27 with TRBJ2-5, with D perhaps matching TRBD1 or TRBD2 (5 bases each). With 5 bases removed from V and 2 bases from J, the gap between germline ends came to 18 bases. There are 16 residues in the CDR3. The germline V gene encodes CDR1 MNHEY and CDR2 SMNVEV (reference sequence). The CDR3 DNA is TGTGCCAGCAGTCCCACTTGGGGGTCCCCGCAAGAGACCCAGTACTTC. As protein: CASSPTWGSPQETQYF.

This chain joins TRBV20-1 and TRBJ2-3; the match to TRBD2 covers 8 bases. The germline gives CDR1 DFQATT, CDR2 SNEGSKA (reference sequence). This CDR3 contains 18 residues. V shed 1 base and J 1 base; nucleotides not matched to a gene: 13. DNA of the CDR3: TGCAGTGCTAGAGTGGCTAGCGGGTCCGATGGGGGCACAGATACGCAGTATTTT. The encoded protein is CSARVASGSDGGTDTQYF.

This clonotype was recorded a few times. The CDR3 protein is CASSFKPPPNEQFF. CDR3 DNA: TGTGCCAGCAGCTTTAAGCCACCGCCCAATGAGCAGTTCTTC. J is TRBJ2-1 and V is TRBV7-9; D is undetermined. The germline V and J ends were trimmed by 3 bases and 6 bases, with 12 bases remaining between them. CDR1 is SEHNR, CDR2 FQNEAQ, per germline (reference sequence). CDR3 length: 14 amino acids.

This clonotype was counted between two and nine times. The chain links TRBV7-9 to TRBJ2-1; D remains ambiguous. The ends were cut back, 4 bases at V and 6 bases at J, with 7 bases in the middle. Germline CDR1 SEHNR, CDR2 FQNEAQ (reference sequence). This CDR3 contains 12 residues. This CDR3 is CASSSHRNEQFF. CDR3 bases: TGTGCCAGCAGCTCCCACCGCAATGAGCAGTTCTTC.

CDR3 region: CASSSYYGTAGKFYGYTF. The CDR3 bases are TGTGCCAGCAGCTCGTACTACGGGACGGCGGGGAAATTCTATGGCTACACCTTC. The genes are TRBV5-8 and TRBJ1-2; perhaps TRBD1 as D (5 bases). Between the trimmed V and J ends, which lost 3 bases and 4 bases, there was a span of 25 bases. Germline V gives CDR1 SGHTS, CDR2 YDEGEE. This CDR3 has 18 amino acids.

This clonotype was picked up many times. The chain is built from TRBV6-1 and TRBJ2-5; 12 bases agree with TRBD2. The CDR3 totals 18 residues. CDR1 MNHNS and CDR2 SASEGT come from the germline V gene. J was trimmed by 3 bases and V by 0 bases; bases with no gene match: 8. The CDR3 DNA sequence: TGTGCCAGCAGTGAAGCATTTGTTCTAGCGGGGGGGGAAGAGACCCAGTACTTC. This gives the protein CASSEAFVLAGGEETQYF.

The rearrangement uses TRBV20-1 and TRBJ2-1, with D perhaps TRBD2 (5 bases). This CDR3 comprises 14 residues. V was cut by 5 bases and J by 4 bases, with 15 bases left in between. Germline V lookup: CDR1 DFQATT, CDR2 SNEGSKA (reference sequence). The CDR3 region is CSALAILGYNEQFF. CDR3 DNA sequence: TGCAGTGCTTTAGCGATTCTTGGGTACAATGAGCAGTTCTTC.

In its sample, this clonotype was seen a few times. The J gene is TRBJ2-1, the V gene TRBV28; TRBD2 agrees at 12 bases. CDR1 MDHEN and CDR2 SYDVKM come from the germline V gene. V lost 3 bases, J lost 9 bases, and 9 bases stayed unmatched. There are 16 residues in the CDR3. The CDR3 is CASSFLSSGRAFEQFF. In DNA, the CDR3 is TGTGCCAGCAGTTTTTTATCTAGCGGGAGGGCCTTTGAGCAGTTCTTC.

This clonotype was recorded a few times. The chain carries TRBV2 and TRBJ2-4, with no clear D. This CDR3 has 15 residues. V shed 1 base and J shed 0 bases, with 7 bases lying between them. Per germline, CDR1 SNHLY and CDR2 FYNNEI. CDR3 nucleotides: TGTGCCAGCAGTGAAGGGTTACTAGCCAAAAACATTCAGTACTTC. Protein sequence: CASSEGLLAKNIQYF. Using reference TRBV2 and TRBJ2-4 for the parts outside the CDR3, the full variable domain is EPEVTQTPSHQVTQMGQEVILRCVPISNHLYFYWYRQILGQKVEFLVSFYNNEISEKSEIFDDQFSVERPDGSNFTLKIRSTKLEDSAMYFCASSEGLLAKNIQYFGAGTRLSVL.

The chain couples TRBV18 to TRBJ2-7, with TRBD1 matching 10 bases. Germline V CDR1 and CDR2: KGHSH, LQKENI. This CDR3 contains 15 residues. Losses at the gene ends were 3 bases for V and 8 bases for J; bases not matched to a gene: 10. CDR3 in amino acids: CASSPLPGQGTKQYF. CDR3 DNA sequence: TGTGCCAGCTCACCCCTACCGGGACAGGGGACCAAGCAGTACTTC.

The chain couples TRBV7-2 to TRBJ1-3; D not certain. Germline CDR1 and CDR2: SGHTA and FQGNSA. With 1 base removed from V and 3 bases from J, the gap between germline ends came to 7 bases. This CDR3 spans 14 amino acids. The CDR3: CASSLESVGNTIYF. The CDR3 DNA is TGTGCCAGCAGCTTAGAGAGCGTTGGAAACACCATATATTTT.

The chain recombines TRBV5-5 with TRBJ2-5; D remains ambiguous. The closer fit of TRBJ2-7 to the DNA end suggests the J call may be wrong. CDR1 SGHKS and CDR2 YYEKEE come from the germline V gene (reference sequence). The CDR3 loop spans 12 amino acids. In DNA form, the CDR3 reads TGTGCCAGCGTTGCACCGACCTACGAGCAGTACTTC. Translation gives CASVAPTYEQYF.

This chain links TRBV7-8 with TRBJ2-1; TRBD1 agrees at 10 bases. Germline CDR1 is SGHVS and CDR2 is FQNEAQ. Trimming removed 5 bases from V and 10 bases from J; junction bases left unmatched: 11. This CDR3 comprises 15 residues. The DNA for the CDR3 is TGTGCCAGCAGCCCAGGACAGGGGGTGAAAAAGGAGCAGTTCTTC. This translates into CASSPGQGVKKEQFF.

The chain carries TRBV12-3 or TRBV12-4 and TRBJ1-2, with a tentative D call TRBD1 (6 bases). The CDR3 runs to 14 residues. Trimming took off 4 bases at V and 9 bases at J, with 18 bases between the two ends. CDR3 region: CASSSNMGGGRYTF. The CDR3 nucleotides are TGTGCCAGCAGTTCAAACATGGGCGGGGGGCGCTACACCTTC.

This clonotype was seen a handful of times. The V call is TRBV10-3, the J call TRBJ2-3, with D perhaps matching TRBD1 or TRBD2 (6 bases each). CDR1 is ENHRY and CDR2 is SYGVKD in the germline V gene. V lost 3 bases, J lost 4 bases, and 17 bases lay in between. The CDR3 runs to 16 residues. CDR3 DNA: TGTGCCATCAGTGAAACGGGGGCCTCAGGGGCAGATACGCAGTATTTT. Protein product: CAISETGASGADTQYF.

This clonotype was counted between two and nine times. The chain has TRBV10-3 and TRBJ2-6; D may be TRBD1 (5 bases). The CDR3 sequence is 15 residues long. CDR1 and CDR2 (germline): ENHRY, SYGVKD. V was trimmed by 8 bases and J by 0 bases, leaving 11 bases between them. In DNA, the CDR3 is TGTGCCATCTTGCAGGGCTACTCTGGGGCCAACGTCCTGACTTTC. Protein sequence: CAILQGYSGANVLTF.

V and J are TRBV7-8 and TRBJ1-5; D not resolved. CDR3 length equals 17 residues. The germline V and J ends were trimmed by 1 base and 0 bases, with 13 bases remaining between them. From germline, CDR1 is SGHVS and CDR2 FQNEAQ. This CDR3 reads CASSLGAGSYSNQPQHF. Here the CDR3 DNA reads TGTGCCAGCAGCTTAGGTGCTGGATCCTATAGCAATCAGCCCCAGCATTTT.

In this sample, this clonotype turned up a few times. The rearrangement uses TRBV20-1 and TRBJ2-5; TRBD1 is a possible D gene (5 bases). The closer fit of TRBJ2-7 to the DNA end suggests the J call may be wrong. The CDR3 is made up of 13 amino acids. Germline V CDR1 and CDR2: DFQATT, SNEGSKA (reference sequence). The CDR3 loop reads CSVPGSDTYEQYF. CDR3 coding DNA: TGCAGTGTCCCAGGGTCAGATACCTACGAGCAGTACTTC.

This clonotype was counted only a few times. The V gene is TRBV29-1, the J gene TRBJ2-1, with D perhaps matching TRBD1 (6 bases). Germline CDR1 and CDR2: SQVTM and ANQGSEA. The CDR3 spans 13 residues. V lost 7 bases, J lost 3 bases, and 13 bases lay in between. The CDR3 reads CSGHREIYNEQFF. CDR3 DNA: TGCAGCGGTCACAGGGAAATCTACAATGAGCAGTTCTTC.

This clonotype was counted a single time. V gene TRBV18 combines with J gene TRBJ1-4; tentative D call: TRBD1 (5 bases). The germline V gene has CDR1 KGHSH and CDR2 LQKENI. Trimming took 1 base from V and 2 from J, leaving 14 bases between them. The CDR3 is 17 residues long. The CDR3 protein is CASSPRDPQATNEKLFF. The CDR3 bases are TGTGCCAGCTCACCACGAGACCCACAGGCTACTAATGAAAAACTGTTTTTT.

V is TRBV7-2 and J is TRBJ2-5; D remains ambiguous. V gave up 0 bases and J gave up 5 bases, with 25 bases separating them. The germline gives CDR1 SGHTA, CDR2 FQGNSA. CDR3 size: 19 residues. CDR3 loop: CASSLAATPRALTWETQYF. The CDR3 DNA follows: TGTGCCAGCAGCTTAGCGGCCACTCCAAGGGCCCTAACTTGGGAGACCCAGTACTTC.

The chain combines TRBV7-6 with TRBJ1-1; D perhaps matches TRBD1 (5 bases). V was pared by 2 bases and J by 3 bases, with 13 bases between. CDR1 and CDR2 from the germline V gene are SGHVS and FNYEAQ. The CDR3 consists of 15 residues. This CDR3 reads CASSLSRALYTEAFF. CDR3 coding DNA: TGTGCCAGCAGCTTAAGCAGGGCTTTATACACTGAAGCTTTCTTT. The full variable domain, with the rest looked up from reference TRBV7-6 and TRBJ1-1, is GAGVSQSPRYKVTKRGQDVALRCDPISGHVSLYWYRQALGQGPEFLTYFNYEAQQDKSGLPNDRFSAERPEGSISTLTIQRTEQRDSAMYRCASSLSRALYTEAFFGQGTRLTVV.

CDR3 residues: CASSLIRDLVGNTIYF. The CDR3 nucleotides are TGTGCCAGCAGCTTGATCAGAGACCTTGTGGGAAACACCATATATTTT. V gene TRBV5-6 combines with J gene TRBJ1-3; D remains ambiguous. V was trimmed by 1 base and J by 4 bases, leaving 15 bases between them. This CDR3 is 16 amino acids long. Per the germline V gene, CDR1 is SGHDT and CDR2 is YYEEEE.

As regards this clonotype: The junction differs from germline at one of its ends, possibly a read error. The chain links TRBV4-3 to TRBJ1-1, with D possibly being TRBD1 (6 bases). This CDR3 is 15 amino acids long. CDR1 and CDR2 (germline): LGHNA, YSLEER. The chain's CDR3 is CASSSQTGQGTETFF. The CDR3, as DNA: TGCGCCAGCAGCTCTCAGACAGGTCAGGGGACTGAAACTTTCTTT.